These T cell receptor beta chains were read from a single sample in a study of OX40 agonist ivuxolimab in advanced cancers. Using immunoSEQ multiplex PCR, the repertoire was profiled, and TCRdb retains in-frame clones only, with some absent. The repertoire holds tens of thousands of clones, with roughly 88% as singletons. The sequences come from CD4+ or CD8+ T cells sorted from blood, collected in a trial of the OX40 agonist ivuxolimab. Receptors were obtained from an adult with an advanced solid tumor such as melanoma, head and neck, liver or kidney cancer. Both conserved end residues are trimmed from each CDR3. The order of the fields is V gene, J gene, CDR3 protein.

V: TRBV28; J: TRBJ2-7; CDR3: ASSLLGDGPYEQY
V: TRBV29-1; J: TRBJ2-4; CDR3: SVLVGGGVAKNIQY
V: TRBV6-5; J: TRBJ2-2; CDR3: ASSQRGGATGELF
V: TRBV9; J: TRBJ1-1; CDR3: ASTPPAPGTEAF
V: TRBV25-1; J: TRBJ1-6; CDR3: ASTTGLSPLH
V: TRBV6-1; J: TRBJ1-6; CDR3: ASSGGLNSPLH
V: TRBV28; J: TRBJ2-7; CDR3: ASSPGQVFSYEQY
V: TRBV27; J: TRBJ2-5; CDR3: ASSFLGTQY
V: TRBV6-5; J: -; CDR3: ASRGVGTGLYEQY
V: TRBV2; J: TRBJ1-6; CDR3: ASSTGQGGNSPLH
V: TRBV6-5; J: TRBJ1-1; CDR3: ASSYSLLDRNTEAF
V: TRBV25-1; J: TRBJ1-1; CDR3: ASSEWRGPNTEAF
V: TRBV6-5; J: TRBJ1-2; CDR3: ASSYSSRIGGYT
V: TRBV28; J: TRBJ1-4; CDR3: ASSAMALRGSEKLF
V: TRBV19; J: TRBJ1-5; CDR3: ASSIDSSNQPQH
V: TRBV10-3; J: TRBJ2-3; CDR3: AISEYSDTDTQY
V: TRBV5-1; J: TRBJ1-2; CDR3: ASSYVGRRNYGYT
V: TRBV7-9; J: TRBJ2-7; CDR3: ASSTGTGPTEQY
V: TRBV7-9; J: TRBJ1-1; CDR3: ASSSWGLGQNTEAF
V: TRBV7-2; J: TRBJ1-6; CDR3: ASSPARDSSPLH
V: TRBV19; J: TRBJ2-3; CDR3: ASRNQGMGTDTQY
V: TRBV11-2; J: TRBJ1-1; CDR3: ASSFSGGTEAF
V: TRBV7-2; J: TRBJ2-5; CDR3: ASSSRQGVRETQY
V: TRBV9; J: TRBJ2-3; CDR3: ASSPRADRGRGDTQY
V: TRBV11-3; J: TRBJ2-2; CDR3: ASSLVQPRGGELF
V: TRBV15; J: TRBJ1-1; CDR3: ATSREDTGGTEAF
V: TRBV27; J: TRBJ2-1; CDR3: ASRRQGAPYNEQF
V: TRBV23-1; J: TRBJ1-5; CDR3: ASSPDKQGRFGNQPQH
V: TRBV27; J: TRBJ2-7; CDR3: ASSLVGQGAYEQY
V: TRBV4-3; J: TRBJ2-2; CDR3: ASSSGYNTGELF
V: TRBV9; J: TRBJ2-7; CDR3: ASSGNVPAIVQY
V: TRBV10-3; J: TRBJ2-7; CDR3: AIKPGLAGNFSYEQY
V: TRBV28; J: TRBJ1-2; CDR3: ASSLPVPGQTNYGYT
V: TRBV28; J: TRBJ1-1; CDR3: ASSDSLNTEAF
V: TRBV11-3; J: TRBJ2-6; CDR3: ASSLIGRAGANVLT
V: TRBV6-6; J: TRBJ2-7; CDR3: ASSFQNRDLYEQY
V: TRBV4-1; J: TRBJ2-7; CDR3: ASSQASGQSYEQY
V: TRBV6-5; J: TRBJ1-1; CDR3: ASTLSGPGDAF
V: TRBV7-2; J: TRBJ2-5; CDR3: ASSFGHQETQY
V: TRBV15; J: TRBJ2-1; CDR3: ATSRKPGTGRYNEQF